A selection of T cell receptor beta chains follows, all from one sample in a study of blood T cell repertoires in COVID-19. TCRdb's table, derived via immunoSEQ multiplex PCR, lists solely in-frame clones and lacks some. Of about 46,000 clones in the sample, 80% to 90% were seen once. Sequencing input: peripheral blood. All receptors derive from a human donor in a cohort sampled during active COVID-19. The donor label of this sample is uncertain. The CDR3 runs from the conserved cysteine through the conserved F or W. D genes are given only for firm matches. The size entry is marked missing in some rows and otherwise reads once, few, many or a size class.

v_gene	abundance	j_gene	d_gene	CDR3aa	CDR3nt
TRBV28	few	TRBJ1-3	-	CASRVTAGNTIYF	TGTGCCAGCAGAGTCACGGCTGGAAACACCATATATTTT
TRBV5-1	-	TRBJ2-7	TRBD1	CASSPEGTGGYEQYF	TGCGCCAGCAGCCCCGAGGGGACAGGGGGCTACGAGCAGTACTTC
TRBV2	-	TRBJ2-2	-	CASSANRVAGELFF	TGTGCCAGCAGTGCGAACAGGGTGGCCGGGGAGCTGTTTTTT
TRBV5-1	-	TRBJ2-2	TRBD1	CASSLAHFRGRDTGELFF	TGCGCCAGCAGCTTGGCACACTTCAGGGGGCGAGACACCGGGGAGCTGTTTTTT
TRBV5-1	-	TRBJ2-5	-	CASSLSAGSETQYF	TGCGCCAGCAGCTTGAGTGCGGGGTCAGAGACCCAGTACTTC
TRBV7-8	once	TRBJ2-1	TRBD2	CASSKGTSGGYNEQFF	TGTGCCAGCAGCAAAGGGACTAGCGGGGGGTACAATGAGCAGTTCTTC
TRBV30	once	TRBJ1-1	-	CAWSNRQGDTEAFF	TGTGCCTGGAGTAACCGCCAGGGTGACACTGAAGCTTTCTTT
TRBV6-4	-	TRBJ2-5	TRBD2	CASSSSLAGAQETQYF	TGTGCCAGCAGTTCCTCTCTAGCGGGGGCGCAAGAGACCCAGTACTTC
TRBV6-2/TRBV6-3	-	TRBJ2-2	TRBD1	CASSYSIQGASVAGELFF	TGTGCCAGCAGTTACTCGATACAGGGGGCCTCAGTGGCCGGGGAGCTGTTTTTT
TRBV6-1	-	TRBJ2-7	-	CASSEAGDLDFEQYF	TGTGCCAGCAGTGAAGCGGGGGACTTGGACTTCGAGCAGTACTTC
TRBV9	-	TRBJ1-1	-	CASSLYSTGNTEAFF	TGTGCCAGCAGCCTTTATTCGACAGGAAACACTGAAGCTTTCTTT
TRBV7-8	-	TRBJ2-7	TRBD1	CASSLTGTGGFEQYF	TGTGCCAGCAGCCTAACCGGGACAGGGGGCTTTGAGCAGTACTTC
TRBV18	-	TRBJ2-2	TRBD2	CASSPRSGGSNTGELFF	TGTGCCAGCTCACCCCGGTCGGGGGGTTCGAACACCGGGGAGCTGTTTTTT
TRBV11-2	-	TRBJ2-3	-	CASSLLPSRTPSTDTQYF	TGTGCCAGCAGCTTACTTCCCTCCCGGACACCAAGCACAGATACGCAGTATTTT
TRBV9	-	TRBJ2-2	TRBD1	CASSVQGAVGELFF	TGTGCCAGCTCAGTTCAGGGGGCGGTCGGGGAGCTGTTTTTT
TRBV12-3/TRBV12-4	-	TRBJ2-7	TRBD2	CASRGGFSYEQYF	TGTGCCAGCAGGGGGGGGTTCTCCTACGAGCAGTACTTC
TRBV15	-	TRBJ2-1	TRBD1	CATTRDRGHNEQFF	TGTGCCACCACCCGGGACAGGGGCCACAATGAGCAGTTCTTC
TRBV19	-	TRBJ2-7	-	CASSITDSYEQYF	TGTGCCAGTAGTATCACAGATTCCTACGAGCAGTACTTC
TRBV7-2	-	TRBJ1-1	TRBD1	CASSHGQDAEAFF	TGTGCCAGCAGCCATGGACAGGATGCTGAAGCTTTCTTT
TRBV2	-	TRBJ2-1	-	CASSEPWGRYNEQFF	TGTGCCAGCAGTGAACCTTGGGGGAGGTACAATGAGCAGTTCTTC
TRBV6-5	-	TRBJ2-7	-	CASSSPYEQYF	TGTGCCAGCAGCTCCCCTTACGAGCAGTACTTC
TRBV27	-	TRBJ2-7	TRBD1	CASSLSIGGQYEQYF	TGTGCCAGCAGTTTATCGATTGGGGGACAGTACGAGCAGTACTTC
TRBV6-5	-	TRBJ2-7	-	CASTRDNTYEQYF	TGTGCCAGCACCCGGGACAACACCTACGAGCAGTACTTC
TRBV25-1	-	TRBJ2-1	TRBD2	CASSAHVKRGVYNEQFF	TGTGCCAGCAGTGCCCATGTGAAGCGGGGGGTCTACAATGAGCAGTTCTTC
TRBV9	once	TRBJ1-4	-	CASSVSGGSGEKLFF	TGTGCCAGCAGCGTCTCCGGGGGGAGTGGTGAAAAACTGTTTTTT
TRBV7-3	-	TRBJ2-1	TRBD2	CASSLGRVAAYNEQFF	TGTGCCAGCAGCTTAGGGAGGGTAGCTGCCTACAATGAGCAGTTCTTC
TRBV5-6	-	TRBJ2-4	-	CASPGIAKNIQYF	TGTGCCAGCCCGGGTATAGCCAAAAACATTCAGTACTTC
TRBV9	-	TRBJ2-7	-	CASSVGGDFSYEQYF	TGTGCCAGCAGCGTAGGGGGGGATTTCTCCTACGAGCAGTACTTC
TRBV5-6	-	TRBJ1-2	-	CASSAGWDGYTF	TGTGCCAGCAGCGCCGGGTGGGATGGCTACACCTTC
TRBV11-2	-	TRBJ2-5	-	CASSLTATKAETQYF	TGTGCCAGCAGCCTCACGGCCACTAAGGCCGAGACCCAGTACTTC
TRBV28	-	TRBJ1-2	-	CASRDSNYGYTF	TGTGCCAGCCGAGACTCGAACTATGGCTACACCTTC
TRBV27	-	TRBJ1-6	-	CATTQTYNSPLHF	TGTGCCACCACACAGACGTATAATTCACCCCTCCACTTT
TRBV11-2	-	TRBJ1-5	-	CASSLSGNQPQHF	TGTGCCAGCAGCTTATCGGGCAATCAGCCCCAGCATTTT
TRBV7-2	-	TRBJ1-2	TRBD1	CASSSSPGTAYGYTF	TGTGCCAGCAGCTCTAGTCCGGGGACAGCCTATGGCTACACCTTC
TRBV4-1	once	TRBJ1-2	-	CASSQEMGVGAEGYTF	TGCGCCAGCAGCCAAGAAATGGGGGTGGGGGCGGAGGGCTACACCTTC
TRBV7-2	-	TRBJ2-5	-	CASSLGQGKETQYF	TGTGCCAGCAGCTTAGGGCAGGGAAAAGAGACCCAGTACTTC
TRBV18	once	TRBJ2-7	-	CASSPQGEAEQYF	TGTGCCAGCTCACCACAGGGGGAAGCCGAGCAGTACTTC
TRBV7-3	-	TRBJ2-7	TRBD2	CASSLTPPTLAGGIGEQYF	TGTGCCAGCAGCTTAACGCCCCCGACGCTAGCGGGGGGTATCGGCGAGCAGTACTTC
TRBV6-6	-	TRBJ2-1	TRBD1	CASSRQGSSYNEQFF	TGTGCCAGCAGTCGACAGGGAAGCTCCTACAATGAGCAGTTCTTC
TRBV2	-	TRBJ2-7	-	CASRKQGHEQYF	TGTGCCAGCAGGAAACAGGGACACGAGCAGTACTTC
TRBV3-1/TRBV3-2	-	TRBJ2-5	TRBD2	CASSRGLGETQYF	TGTGCCAGCAGCCGGGGACTAGGAGAGACCCAGTACTTC
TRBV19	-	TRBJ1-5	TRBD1	CATDRGGQPQHF	TGTGCCACCGACAGGGGGGGCCAGCCCCAGCATTTT
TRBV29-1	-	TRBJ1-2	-	CSAVSPRTQYGYTF	TGCAGCGCCGTATCCCCCCGGACACAGTATGGCTACACCTTC
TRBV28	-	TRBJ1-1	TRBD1	CASSLGQGRAFF	TGTGCCAGCAGTTTGGGACAGGGCAGAGCTTTCTTT
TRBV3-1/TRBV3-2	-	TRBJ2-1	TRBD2	CASRLSSGNEQFF	TGTGCCAGCAGACTCTCTAGCGGCAATGAGCAGTTCTTC
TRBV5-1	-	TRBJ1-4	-	CASSLGGLNEKLFF	TGCGCCAGCAGCTTGGGAGGGTTGAATGAAAAACTGTTTTTT
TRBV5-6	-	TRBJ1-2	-	CASSLGGEGRGYTF	TGTGCCAGCAGCTTGGGCGGGGAAGGTCGTGGCTACACCTTC
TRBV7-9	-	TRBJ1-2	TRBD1	CASSRDRDSFGYTF	TGTGCCAGCAGCCGGGACAGGGATAGTTTTGGCTACACCTTC
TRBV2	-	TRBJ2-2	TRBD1	CASSMDRGAGELFF	TGTGCCAGCAGTATGGACAGGGGAGCCGGGGAGCTGTTTTTT
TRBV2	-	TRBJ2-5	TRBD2	CATATSVKETQYF	TGTGCCACGGCGACTAGCGTTAAAGAGACCCAGTACTTC
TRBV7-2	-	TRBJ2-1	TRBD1	CASSLGRQGRYNEQFF	TGTGCCAGCAGCTTAGGTAGACAGGGGCGTTACAATGAGCAGTTCTTC
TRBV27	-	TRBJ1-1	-	CASTEGGNRMNTEAFF	TGTGCCAGCACTGAGGGCGGAAATCGAATGAACACTGAAGCTTTCTTT
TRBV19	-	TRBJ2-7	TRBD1	CASSYSGTDLLYEQYF	TGTGCCAGTAGTTACTCCGGGACAGATTTACTCTACGAGCAGTACTTC
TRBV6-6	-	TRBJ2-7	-	CATSYRTAGEQYF	TGTGCCACCTCGTATCGGACAGCAGGCGAGCAGTACTTC